Listed here are 20 T cell receptor beta chains from one sample, sequenced in a study of blood T cell repertoires in COVID-19 (dated by TCRdb to 2020 to 2021). The library was obtained by the immunoSEQ multiplex PCR assay. This immuneACCESS table, as held by TCRdb, lists in-frame sequences with V and J called but not all clones. Of the missing ones, under half trace to an unresolved V gene in checked studies; the others have no known cause. This sample gives 60,000 or so clones in total; over 75% of them show up just once. Roughly 6.4% of the sample belongs to the ten largest clones. Sequencing input: peripheral blood. These TCRs come from a man aged 60 to 75 with active or convalescent COVID-19.

The chain has TRBV6-5 and TRBJ2-3; 8 bases agree with TRBD2. Germline-derived CDR1 and CDR2 are MNHEY and SVGAGI. V lost 8 bases to trimming and J lost 3 bases; unmatched junction nucleotides: 1. The CDR3 totals 12 residues. The CDR3 region is CASGTSTDTQYF. The CDR3 bases are TGTGCCAGCGGGACTAGTACAGATACGCAGTATTTT.

The chain links TRBV11-2 to TRBJ2-1, with 9 positions matching TRBD2. The CDR3 sequence is 15 residues long. Trimming at V came to 5 bases and at J to 9 bases, leaving 11 bases not matched to a gene. The germline CDR1 and CDR2 sequences are SGHAT and FQNNGV. The CDR3: CASSPRGGGEGEQFF. In nucleotides, the CDR3 is TGTGCCAGCAGCCCCCGGGGCGGGGGGGAGGGTGAGCAGTTCTTC.

The V call is TRBV19, the J call TRBJ1-1; D is unresolved. The CDR3 loop spans 12 amino acids. The germline V and J ends were trimmed by 6 bases and 5 bases, with 10 bases remaining between them. Germline loops: CDR1 LNHDA, CDR2 SQIVND (reference sequence). CDR3 nucleotides: TGTGCCAGTAGCCCCAGATGGACTGAAGCTTTCTTT. Its translation: CASSPRWTEAFF. Full variable domain (rest looked up from reference TRBV19 and TRBJ1-1): DGGITQSPKYLFRKEGQNVTLSCEQNLNHDAMYWYRQDPGQGLRLIYYSQIVNDFQKGDIAEGYSVSREKKESFPLTVTSAQKNPTAFYLCASSPRWTEAFFGQGTRLTVV.

On this clone: At one end, the junction sequence differs from germline, possibly due to a read error. This CDR3 reads CASRAGYGYTF. The CDR3 DNA reads TGTGCTAGCAGGGCTGGCTATGGCTACACCTTC. The genes are TRBV2 and TRBJ1-2; perhaps TRBD1 as D (5 bases). This CDR3 region has 11 residues. The germline V gene encodes CDR1 SNHLY and CDR2 FYNNEI.

This clone was seen only once. The rearrangement joins TRBV9 to TRBJ1-4; 9 bases are a match to TRBD1. The CDR3 spans 16 residues. Germline V gene sequence: CDR1 SGDLS, CDR2 YYNGEE. The ends lost 4 bases at V and 11 bases at J; junction bases unmatched: 15. The CDR3 loop reads CASSPEGQGILVKLFF. CDR3 bases: TGTGCCAGCAGCCCAGAGGGACAGGGCATATTGGTGAAACTGTTTTTT.

V gene TRBV2 combines with J gene TRBJ2-1; 8 positions match TRBD2. The CDR3 covers 15 residues. Germline V CDR1 and CDR2: SNHLY, FYNNEI. With 2 bases clipped from V and 0 bases from J, the junction kept 0 bases outside the gene matches. The DNA for the CDR3 is TGTGCCAGCAGTGAAAGCGGGAGCTCCTACAATGAGCAGTTCTTC. Translating gives CASSESGSSYNEQFF. Using reference TRBV2 and TRBJ2-1 for the parts outside the CDR3, the full variable domain is EPEVTQTPSHQVTQMGQEVILRCVPISNHLYFYWYRQILGQKVEFLVSFYNNEISEKSEIFDDQFSVERPDGSNFTLKIRSTKLEDSAMYFCASSESGSSYNEQFFGPGTRLTVL.

The gene calls are TRBV3-1 (or the pseudogene TRBV3-2) and TRBJ1-6, with a weak D call TRBD1 (5 bases). V was trimmed by 5 bases and J by 3 bases, leaving 8 bases between them. The CDR3 is made up of 14 amino acids. Germline CDR1 and CDR2: LGHDT and YNNKEL (reference sequence). In nucleotides, the CDR3 is TGTGCCAGCAGCAGGGGCTACTATAATTCACCCCTCCACTTT. Its translation is CASSRGYYNSPLHF.

V and J are TRBV18 and TRBJ1-1; D gene uncertain. Per germline, CDR1 KGHSH and CDR2 LQKENI. V lost 3 bases and J lost 1, with 12 bases in between. CDR3 length: 15 residues. The CDR3 loop is CASSPAQGGNTEAFF. CDR3 in DNA: TGTGCCAGCTCACCCGCACAAGGAGGGAACACTGAAGCTTTCTTT. Together with reference TRBV18 and TRBJ1-1, the CDR3 gives the full variable domain: NAGVMQNPRHLVRRRGQEARLRCSPMKGHSHVYWYRQLPEEGLKFMVYLQKENIIDESGMPKERFSAEFPKEGPSILRIQQVVRGDSAAYFCASSPAQGGNTEAFFGQGTRLTVV.

The chain has TRBV11-2 and TRBJ2-1; no reliable D call. Deletions cut 4 bases from V and 7 bases from J, with 5 bases between. Germline lookup yields CDR1 SGHAT and CDR2 FQNNGV. The CDR3 runs 11 residues. CDR3: CASSSLNEQFF. For the CDR3, the DNA is TGTGCCAGCAGCTCCCTTAATGAGCAGTTCTTC.

This clone was recorded only once. The DNA of the CDR3 is TGTGCCAGCAGCCAAGGACAGAACACTGAAGCTTTCTTT. Translated, it gives CASSQGQNTEAFF. This chain uses TRBV3-1 (or the pseudogene TRBV3-2) with TRBJ1-1; D not resolved. The CDR3 covers 13 residues. V shed 1 base and J shed 1 base, with 4 bases lying between them. Germline assignment: CDR1 LGHDT and CDR2 YNNKEL (reference sequence).

The chain links TRBV2 to TRBJ1-4, with D possibly TRBD1 on 6 matching bases. Per germline, CDR1 SNHLY and CDR2 FYNNEI. The CDR3 is made up of 13 amino acids. Between the trimmed V and J ends, which lost 6 bases and 7 bases, there was a span of 12 bases. The CDR3 region has the DNA TGTGCCAGCAGGGACAGACTTGGTGAAAAACTGTTTTTT. Protein product: CASRDRLGEKLFF.

This chain links TRBV19 with TRBJ1-2, with 10 nucleotides matching TRBD1. Germline V gene sequence: CDR1 LNHDA, CDR2 SQIVND (reference sequence). V dropped 4 bases and J dropped 4; count of bases not matched to a gene: 18. This CDR3 region has 19 residues. The CDR3 here is CASSTDPLGATGGVYGYTF. CDR3 sequence (DNA): TGTGCCAGTAGTACAGATCCTCTGGGGGCGACAGGGGGCGTCTATGGCTACACCTTC.

The chain uses TRBV7-3 and TRBJ2-1; D might be TRBD2 (6 bases). V was shortened by 4 bases and J by 0 bases, with 13 bases between the two germline ends. The CDR3 totals 16 residues. Germline loops: CDR1 SGHTA, CDR2 FQGTGA. The CDR3, as DNA: TGTGCCAGCAGCTCCGGGGGATTCGGCTCCTACAATGAGCAGTTCTTC. Protein: CASSSGGFGSYNEQFF.

In this sample, this clone turned up a few times. The gene calls are TRBV5-4 and TRBJ1-3; D possibly corresponds to TRBD1 (6 bases). This CDR3 is built from 15 residues. Germline-derived CDR1 and CDR2 are SGHNT and YYREEE (reference sequence). The V end was cut by 0 bases, the J end by 2 bases, with 9 bases between. The CDR3 protein is CASSLEQGTGNTIYF. The CDR3, as DNA: TGTGCCAGCAGCTTGGAACAGGGAACTGGAAACACCATATATTTT. The entire variable domain, with the rest obtained from reference TRBV5-4 and TRBJ1-3, is as follows: ETGVTQSPTHLIKTRGQQVTLRCSSQSGHNTVSWYQQALGQGPQFIFQYYREEENGRGNFPPRFSGLQFPNYSSELNVNALELDDSALYLCASSLEQGTGNTIYFGEGSWLTVV.

The chain employs TRBV28 and TRBJ1-2; a possible D gene is TRBD1 (6 bases). V was clipped by 5 bases and J by 4 bases, with 14 bases between them. This CDR3 has 14 residues. Germline V gives CDR1 MDHEN, CDR2 SYDVKM. DNA of the CDR3: TGTGCCAGCAGTACCGGGGACACCGTCTATGGCTACACCTTC. It specifies CASSTGDTVYGYTF.

V and J are TRBV20-1 and TRBJ1-2, with 7 nucleotides matching TRBD1. This CDR3 is 10 amino acids long. Unmatched junction bases numbered 6, after V lost 6 bases and J lost 11 bases. Germline loops: CDR1 DFQATT, CDR2 SNEGSKA (reference sequence). DNA of the CDR3: TGCAGTGCCGGGACAGCCAGATACACCTTC. Encoded protein: CSAGTARYTF.

This clone was seen only a few times. The chain joins TRBV5-1 to TRBJ1-6, with 7 bases aligning to TRBD1. J lost 8 bases, V lost 4 bases, and 12 bases had no gene match. The CDR3 is made up of 16 amino acids. The germline V gene has CDR1 SGHRS and CDR2 YFSETQ. CDR3 amino acids: CASSRSIQGNDSPLHF. The CDR3 DNA reads as TGCGCCAGCAGCCGATCGATACAGGGGAATGATTCACCCCTCCACTTT.

This chain joins TRBV4-2 and TRBJ1-3, with D uncertain. Between the trimmed V and J ends, which lost 0 bases and 4 bases, there was a span of 7 bases. Germline values: CDR1 LGHNA, CDR2 YNFKEQ. This CDR3 spans 14 amino acids. Here the CDR3 DNA reads TGTGCCAGCAGCCAAGATCTACAGGGAAACACCATATATTTT. Translated, it gives CASSQDLQGNTIYF.

This chain uses TRBV7-8 with TRBJ2-5; 9 bases line up with TRBD2. The CDR3 runs 19 residues. V dropped 7 bases and J dropped 5; count of bases not matched to a gene: 23. CDR1 and CDR2 (germline): SGHVS, FQNEAQ. The chain's CDR3 is CASKSRRRGGTAPQETQYF. CDR3 coding DNA: TGTGCCAGCAAATCCCGACGGCGGGGGGGTACGGCCCCCCAGGAGACCCAGTACTTC.

This chain uses TRBV5-4 with TRBJ1-6, with D perhaps TRBD1 (6 bases). The V gene's germline CDR1 is SGHNT and CDR2 YYREEE (reference sequence). Trimming removed 0 bases from V and 6 bases from J, with 13 bases in between. There are 16 residues in the CDR3. This CDR3 is CASSLANRAGNSPLHF. CDR3 nucleotides: TGTGCCAGCAGCTTGGCCAACAGGGCTGGTAATTCACCCCTCCACTTT.